A single sample is the source of the 13 T cell receptor beta chains below, sequenced in a study of T cells in Graves' hyperthyroidism and ophthalmopathy. Researchers amplified the TCR beta CDR3 regions from RNA transcripts. In the first-round RT-PCR of the TCR CDR3, the HTBI primer set was used. TCRdb analysed the multiplex PCR reads with MiXCR anew, one entry per CDR3 protein. The sample includes about 680,000 distinct CDR3 sequences, about a third of them seen just once. The sample consisted of blood. Receptors were obtained from a woman aged 40 to 55 with Graves' hyperthyroidism.

This clonotype showed up many times. At one boundary the junction diverges from the germline segment, which might be a read error. The rearrangement uses TRBV7-7 and TRBJ2-2, with 7 positions matching TRBD1. The CDR3 runs 16 residues. Germline CDR1 and CDR2: SSHAT and FNYEAQ (reference sequence). This CDR3 reads CASSRRWTGNTGELFF. The CDR3 DNA follows: TGTGCTAGCAGCCGCCGTTGGACAGGGAACACCGGGGAGCTGTTTTTT.

This clonotype has at least ten counts. The chain employs TRBV29-1 and TRBJ1-2; D remains unclear. The germline gives CDR1 SQVTM, CDR2 ANQGSEA. V was cut by 6 bases and J by 8 bases, with 13 bases left in between. The length of the CDR3 is 11 residues. This CDR3 is CSVEAVGGYTF. CDR3 sequence (DNA): TGCAGCGTGGAGGCGGTGGGAGGCTACACCTTC.

The gene calls are TRBV27 and TRBJ1-3, with D unresolved. Germline CDR1 MNHEY, CDR2 SMNVEV (reference sequence). The ends were cut back, 3 bases at V and 5 bases at J, with 14 bases in the middle. The CDR3 is 15 residues long. CDR3 protein: CASSFDTLLRNTIYF. The CDR3 DNA is TGTGCCAGCAGTTTCGACACCTTGCTACGAAACACCATATATTTT.

The chain combines TRBV9 with TRBJ2-1; 10 bases fit TRBD1. Germline CDR1 is SGDLS and CDR2 is YYNGEE. Germline trimming cut 3 bases from V and 5 bases from J; bases unmatched to any gene: 8. The CDR3 totals 16 residues. The CDR3 region has the DNA TGTGCCAGCAGCGACTCTAGGGACAGGGGAGACAATGAGCAGTTCTTC. This encodes CASSDSRDRGDNEQFF.

V usage is TRBV5-8 and J usage is TRBJ1-5; the D gene is possibly TRBD1 (5 bases). The CDR3 has 16 amino acids. V shed 4 bases and J shed 3 bases, with 17 bases lying between them. Germline assignment: CDR1 SGHTS and CDR2 YDEGEE. CDR3 nucleotides: TGTGCCAGCAGCCCGGCACCCGGGACCGCCAATCAGCCCCAGCATTTT. It is translated as CASSPAPGTANQPQHF.

The chain combines TRBV25-1 with TRBJ1-1; TRBD1 is a possible D gene (6 bases). The CDR3 extends over 13 amino acids. The V gene's germline CDR1 is MGHDK and CDR2 SYGVNS. Trimming removed 9 bases from V and 0 bases from J, with 11 bases in between. The CDR3 spells CARDSNVNTEAFF. CDR3 nucleotides: TGTGCCAGGGACAGCAACGTGAACACTGAAGCTTTCTTT.

About this clonotype itself: This CDR3 is missing its conserved last phenylalanine or tryptophan, likely due to a read error. The V gene is TRBV5-1, the J gene TRBJ1-1; D possibly corresponds to TRBD1 (5 bases). The CDR3 covers 14 residues. From germline, CDR1 is SGHRS and CDR2 YFSETQ. Trimming took off 4 bases at V and 8 bases at J, with 18 bases between the two ends. The CDR3 loop reads CASSADTGAGEAFL. The CDR3 nucleotides are TGCGCCAGCAGCGCAGACACGGGTGCAGGGGAAGCTTTCCTT.

The V call is TRBV20-1, the J call TRBJ2-2; 7 bases are shared with TRBD2. The CDR3 runs 14 residues. The V segment lost 3 bases and the J segment 5 bases; nucleotides outside the gene matches: 6. The germline V gene has CDR1 DFQATT and CDR2 SNEGSKA (reference sequence). The CDR3 nucleotides are TGCAGTGCTAGGAGGGAGGGCCTAACCGGGGAGCTGTTTTTT. This gives the protein CSARREGLTGELFF.

This clonotype was counted many times. The chain combines TRBV29-1 with TRBJ2-6; the D is unclear. CDR1 SQVTM and CDR2 ANQGSEA come from the germline V gene. The length of the CDR3 is 13 residues. The V gene lost 7 bases and the J gene lost 0 bases, with 7 bases spanning the gap. The CDR3 DNA reads as TGCAGCGCGAGTAGCTCTGGGGCCAACGTCCTGACTTTC. It yields the protein CSASSSGANVLTF.

This clonotype was counted many times. The genes are TRBV6-4 and TRBJ1-6; 7 nucleotides align to TRBD1. The CDR3 covers 14 residues. CDR1 is MRHNA, CDR2 SNTAGT, per germline. V shed 6 bases and J 5 bases; nucleotides not matched to a gene: 4. In DNA, the CDR3 is TGTGCCAGCAGGGGGACAGACAATAATTCACCCCTCCACTTT. Protein product: CASRGTDNNSPLHF.

This clonotype was counted only a few times. A much larger clone differs by one base, so this may be a read error. The genes are TRBV29-1 and TRBJ2-7; TRBD1 or TRBD2 may be the D gene (5 bases each). Germline V gene lookup returns CDR1 SQVTM and CDR2 ANQGSEA. V was pared by 5 bases and J by 4 bases, with 12 bases between. CDR3 length: 12 residues. CDR3 amino acids: CSVSGAVYEQYF. The CDR3 DNA is TGCAGCGTTTCCGGGGCAGTGTACGAGCAGTACTTC.

This clonotype has only one observation. The rearrangement joins TRBV10-3 to TRBJ2-3; 14 nucleotides align to TRBD2. Germline V CDR1 and CDR2: ENHRY, SYGVKD. V trimming: 6 bases; J trimming: 6 bases; junction bases outside the gene matches: 5. The CDR3 is made up of 15 amino acids. The CDR3 region is CAISGLAGGEDTQYF. DNA for the CDR3: TGTGCCATCAGCGGACTAGCGGGAGGAGAGGATACGCAGTATTTT.

The sample holds a few counts of this clonotype. Germline is not matched at one junction end, which may reflect a read error. J is TRBJ2-7 and V is TRBV7-7; D perhaps matches TRBD2 (7 bases). This CDR3 is built from 17 residues. From germline, CDR1 is SSHAT and CDR2 FNYEAQ (reference sequence). Written as DNA, the CDR3 is TGTGCTAGCAGCCCAAAAGAGGGGGGGCGGGTTTCCTACGAGCAGTACTTC. Amino acids: CASSPKEGGRVSYEQYF.